The sequence of this TCR beta chain was determined in a study of identical twins (TCRdb year 2016). About the investigation overall: TCR alpha and beta repertoires from monozygotic twins, unrelated adults of various ages and cord blood were deep-sequenced to test whether fetal clonotypes persist. To rule out contamination, the twin experiments were replicated at different times with different library preparation protocols. Overall study results and their limits: In beta out-of-frame sequences, excess twin sharing was weaker, because having fewer shared sequences lowered the signal-to-noise ratio. Fewer insertions were carried by abundant cord blood beta clonotypes; a weaker similar trend was observed in young adult naive repertoires, while no such trend was observed in memory repertoires. Compared with coincidental sharing between unrelated individuals, out-of-frame TCR alpha sequences shared between twins showed an excess of sequences with low generation probability. In monozygotic twins, out-of-frame TCR alpha sharing was systematically underestimated by recombination models, although the models agreed with sharing between unrelated individuals. Because the same donors could not be followed over many years, conclusions were based on cross-sectional statistical analysis. Zero-insertion analyses could be partly confounded by invariant T cells such as MAIT and iNKT, though diverse VJ usage argued against such confounding for most clonotypes.

In this sample, this clonotype turned up a few times. Its cognate antigen has yet to be identified. Base-call qualities are not available, and no considerably larger clone is one nucleotide away. All donors were healthy Caucasians. The twin cohort comprised three pairs of female monozygotic twins, all aged roughly 18 to 29 years. RNA for TCR libraries was isolated from peripheral blood mononuclear cells. Libraries came from 5' RACE. This sample was sequenced with an Illumina HiSeq 2000. A universal primer binding site was introduced by template switching, and a unique molecular identifier was present in the final cDNA, enabling accurate counting of TCR cDNA molecules. Specific primers in the conserved constant-segment region were used to synthesize first-strand cDNA for TCR alpha and beta chains. To control for contamination, each cDNA library was double barcoded with a SMART-Mk sample barcode plus Illumina barcodes. Two successive PCR steps introduced TruSeq adapter sequences along with Illumina sample barcodes. TCR alpha and beta cDNA libraries were sequenced on the Illumina HiSeq platform with custom primers. As for the original processing: MiGEC processed the raw reads to extract unique molecular identifiers, while MiXCR was used to determine the CDR3 positions. For each individual, recombination models were inferred using an EM algorithm with the repgenHMM and IGoR tools. Shared clonotype analysis was performed with the tcR package in R, normalizing sharing by the product of cloneset sizes. To study raw recombination without the effects of thymic and clonal selection, out-of-frame nonproductive sequences were analyzed. TCRdb's own reprocessing of the public reads used fastp at Q25 and MiXCR and kept productive beta chains. CDR3 protein sequences are deduplicated, and each keeps its most common genes and DNA. TCRdb, rather than the study authors, made the V and J calls. Counted in this sample were over 550,000 distinct CDR3 sequences; around 7.5% of them appeared once. Clones ranked in the top ten supply around 1.6% of the sample.

This sample also belongs to another study, concerning yellow fever vaccine responses in identical twins. As that second paper reports: According to the authors, in identical twins the way T cells responded to vaccination appeared partly convergent and partly personalized. In the study, vaccine-responding T cell clones were precisely tracked in identical twins.

The clonotype originates from a woman aged 18-29 years in good health. Sequencing used PBMCs.

The CDR3 in this case is CASSIQGAGSEKLFF. The DNA sequence is as follows: TGTGCCAGCAGCATACAGGGGGCGGGAAGTGAAAAACTGTTTTTT. Recombination connected TRBV7-6 to TRBJ1-4, with 9 bases in between that match TRBD1. The CDR3, from cysteine to phenylalanine, totals 15 residues. Solely the CDR3 DNA is kept, with 45 bases framed from the first base. Germline trimming: 5 bases from V, 7 bases from J; junction bases outside gene matches: 8. Based on the germline V gene, the CDR1 and CDR2 sequences are SGHVS and FNYEAQ.